Listed below are T cell receptor beta chains from one sample, sequenced in a study of T-cell memory formation after mild COVID-19. TCRdb re-analysed the 5' RACE reads in MiXCR, keeping a single row per CDR3 protein. The sample includes 350,000 to 500,000 distinct CDR3 sequences, roughly 18% of them seen just once. Input material: PBMCs or a T cell subset sorted from them (not recorded which). The receptor set was obtained from a young man who had mild COVID-19 (a few samples of this study predate the infection). Cell type and time point are not known. Both conserved end residues are part of each CDR3. D genes are given only for firm matches. A clone size is listed for some rows: how often the clone was seen (once, few, many), or a class if it is expanded.

v_gene: TRBV5-5; d_gene: TRBD1; j_gene: TRBJ1-2; abundance: few; CDR3aa: CASSPWTGANYGYTF; CDR3nt: TGTGCCAGCAGCCCCTGGACAGGGGCTAACTATGGCTACACCTTC
v_gene: TRBV6-6; d_gene: TRBD2; j_gene: TRBJ2-3; abundance: NA; CDR3aa: CATLAGARTDTQYF; CDR3nt: TGTGCCACCTTAGCGGGGGCACGCACAGATACGCAGTATTTT
v_gene: TRBV12-3/TRBV12-4; d_gene: NA; j_gene: TRBJ1-3; abundance: few; CDR3aa: CASSLGVTLGGNTIYF; CDR3nt: TGTGCCAGCAGTTTAGGGGTTACCCTAGGTGGAAACACCATATATTTT
v_gene: TRBV7-2; d_gene: TRBD1; j_gene: TRBJ2-3; abundance: few; CDR3aa: CASSFTGTGEVDTQYF; CDR3nt: TGTGCCAGCAGCTTCACCGGGACAGGGGAAGTAGATACGCAGTATTTT
v_gene: TRBV11-2; d_gene: NA; j_gene: TRBJ1-1; abundance: NA; CDR3aa: CASSPPNSDEAFF; CDR3nt: TGTGCCAGCAGCCCCCCGAACAGCGATGAAGCTTTCTTT
v_gene: TRBV20-1; d_gene: NA; j_gene: TRBJ1-2; abundance: NA; CDR3aa: CSARDGTAYGYTF; CDR3nt: TGCAGTGCTAGAGATGGAACAGCCTATGGCTACACCTTC
v_gene: TRBV14; d_gene: TRBD1; j_gene: TRBJ2-5; abundance: few; CDR3aa: CASSQRDRGRQETQYF; CDR3nt: TGTGCCAGCAGCCAGAGGGACAGGGGGCGTCAAGAGACCCAGTACTTC
v_gene: TRBV18; d_gene: NA; j_gene: TRBJ2-2; abundance: NA; CDR3aa: CASSPRTNTGELFF; CDR3nt: TGTGCCAGCTCACCCCGGACGAACACCGGGGAGCTGTTTTTT
v_gene: TRBV15; d_gene: TRBD1; j_gene: TRBJ2-5; abundance: NA; CDR3aa: CATGQGGFVGGETKYF; CDR3nt: TGTGCCACCGGACAGGGAGGATTCGTTGGAGGAGAGACCAAGTACTTC
v_gene: TRBV9; d_gene: NA; j_gene: TRBJ1-6; abundance: many; CDR3aa: CASSVAGATNSPLHF; CDR3nt: TGTGCCAGCAGCGTAGCAGGGGCAACTAATTCACCCCTCCACTTT
v_gene: TRBV11-2; d_gene: TRBD2; j_gene: TRBJ2-1; abundance: NA; CDR3aa: CASSFTSGGGEQFF; CDR3nt: TGTGCCAGCAGCTTCACTAGCGGGGGTGGTGAGCAGTTCTTC
v_gene: TRBV20-1; d_gene: TRBD1; j_gene: TRBJ1-1; abundance: NA; CDR3aa: CSAQDRGATEAFF; CDR3nt: TGCAGTGCTCAGGACAGGGGAGCCACTGAAGCTTTCTTT
v_gene: TRBV5-1; d_gene: NA; j_gene: TRBJ2-3; abundance: many; CDR3aa: CASSLGTEGDTQYF; CDR3nt: TGCGCCAGCAGTCTCGGGACCGAGGGAGATACGCAGTATTTT
v_gene: TRBV5-6; d_gene: TRBD2; j_gene: TRBJ2-3; abundance: many; CDR3aa: CASTLGERGATDTQYF; CDR3nt: TGTGCCAGCACCCTGGGGGAGCGGGGGGCCACAGATACGCAGTATTTT
v_gene: TRBV27; d_gene: NA; j_gene: TRBJ1-4; abundance: few; CDR3aa: CASSFRETNEKLFF; CDR3nt: TGTGCCAGCAGTTTTCGGGAAACTAATGAAAAACTGTTTTTT
v_gene: TRBV7-9; d_gene: NA; j_gene: TRBJ2-1; abundance: NA; CDR3aa: CASSRRELGDNEQFF; CDR3nt: TGTGCCAGCAGCCGACGAGAACTAGGGGACAATGAGCAGTTCTTC
v_gene: TRBV5-1; d_gene: NA; j_gene: TRBJ2-2; abundance: NA; CDR3aa: CASSSSGPTGELFF; CDR3nt: TGCGCCAGCAGCTCCAGCGGTCCCACCGGGGAGCTGTTTTTT
v_gene: TRBV12-3/TRBV12-4; d_gene: NA; j_gene: TRBJ1-1; abundance: NA; CDR3aa: CASSWLQDTEAFF; CDR3nt: TGTGCCAGCAGTTGGCTGCAGGACACTGAAGCTTTCTTT
v_gene: TRBV11-2; d_gene: TRBD2; j_gene: TRBJ2-2; abundance: few; CDR3aa: CASQSGGATWGTGELFF; CDR3nt: TGTGCCAGCCAGAGCGGGGGGGCTACCTGGGGCACCGGGGAGCTGTTTTTT
v_gene: TRBV28; d_gene: NA; j_gene: TRBJ2-3; abundance: NA; CDR3aa: CASRRVYEPDTQYF; CDR3nt: TGTGCCAGCAGGCGGGTTTATGAGCCAGATACGCAGTATTTT
v_gene: TRBV20-1; d_gene: NA; j_gene: TRBJ1-1; abundance: few; CDR3aa: CSLGGGPTEAFF; CDR3nt: TGCAGTCTAGGCGGGGGGCCCACTGAAGCTTTCTTT
v_gene: TRBV5-1; d_gene: NA; j_gene: TRBJ1-4; abundance: NA; CDR3aa: CASRYTGALNEKLFF; CDR3nt: TGCGCCAGCAGGTATACCGGGGCTCTTAATGAAAAACTGTTTTTT
v_gene: TRBV6-5; d_gene: NA; j_gene: TRBJ2-3; abundance: many; CDR3aa: CASGGATSADTQYF; CDR3nt: TGTGCCAGCGGCGGCGCAACCTCGGCAGATACGCAGTATTTT
v_gene: TRBV2; d_gene: NA; j_gene: TRBJ1-5; abundance: many; CDR3aa: CASSGRLTVSNQPQHF; CDR3nt: TGTGCCAGCAGTGGACGACTGACGGTTAGCAATCAGCCCCAGCATTTT
v_gene: TRBV18; d_gene: NA; j_gene: TRBJ1-3; abundance: NA; CDR3aa: CASSPRGGPSGNTIYF; CDR3nt: TGTGCCAGCTCTCCCCGCGGGGGGCCTTCTGGAAACACCATATATTTT
v_gene: TRBV5-1; d_gene: NA; j_gene: TRBJ2-7; abundance: NA; CDR3aa: CASSLDPGNSYEQYF; CDR3nt: TGCGCCAGCAGCTTGGATCCGGGCAATTCCTACGAGCAGTACTTC
v_gene: TRBV5-5; d_gene: TRBD2; j_gene: TRBJ2-2; abundance: few; CDR3aa: CASSLIGGGAGELFF; CDR3nt: TGTGCCAGCAGCTTGATCGGCGGGGGGGCTGGGGAGCTGTTTTTT
v_gene: TRBV27; d_gene: TRBD2; j_gene: TRBJ2-5; abundance: NA; CDR3aa: CASSLKPPGSGGYQETQYF; CDR3nt: TGTGCCAGCAGTTTGAAACCCCCCGGTAGCGGGGGATACCAAGAGACCCAGTACTTC
v_gene: TRBV7-9; d_gene: TRBD1; j_gene: TRBJ1-2; abundance: few; CDR3aa: CASSSTGGVYGYTF; CDR3nt: TGTGCCAGCAGCTCGACAGGGGGCGTCTATGGCTACACCTTC
v_gene: TRBV3-1; d_gene: TRBD1; j_gene: TRBJ1-1; abundance: NA; CDR3aa: CASSQPGGMNTEAFF; CDR3nt: TGTGCCAGCAGCCAGCCAGGGGGGATGAACACTGAAGCTTTCTTT
v_gene: TRBV7-2; d_gene: NA; j_gene: TRBJ2-5; abundance: few; CDR3aa: CASSLQGGEETQYF; CDR3nt: TGTGCCAGCAGCTTACAGGGGGGCGAAGAGACCCAGTACTTC
v_gene: TRBV30; d_gene: TRBD2; j_gene: TRBJ2-3; abundance: few; CDR3aa: CAWSRAGGNTDTQYF; CDR3nt: TGTGCCTGGAGTCGAGCGGGGGGAAACACAGATACGCAGTATTTT
v_gene: TRBV4-1; d_gene: NA; j_gene: TRBJ1-2; abundance: many; CDR3aa: CASSQDPRGNLGYTF; CDR3nt: TGCGCCAGCAGCCAAGATCCTCGGGGGAACTTAGGCTACACCTTC
v_gene: TRBV7-9; d_gene: NA; j_gene: TRBJ1-3; abundance: NA; CDR3aa: CASSYWDPDGGNTIYF; CDR3nt: TGTGCCAGCAGCTATTGGGACCCGGATGGGGGAAACACCATATATTTT
v_gene: TRBV7-8; d_gene: TRBD1; j_gene: TRBJ2-3; abundance: NA; CDR3aa: CASSFQTGEGWWHTDTQYF; CDR3nt: TGTGCCAGCAGCTTCCAGACAGGGGAAGGCTGGTGGCACACAGATACGCAGTATTTT
v_gene: TRBV11-3; d_gene: NA; j_gene: TRBJ2-1; abundance: few; CDR3aa: CASSLGAGPAYNEQFF; CDR3nt: TGTGCCAGCAGCTTAGGGGCGGGGCCCGCCTACAATGAGCAGTTCTTC
v_gene: TRBV12-3/TRBV12-4; d_gene: NA; j_gene: TRBJ2-3; abundance: many; CDR3aa: CASSLGPLHTQYF; CDR3nt: TGTGCCAGCAGTTTAGGTCCCTTACATACGCAGTATTTT
v_gene: TRBV7-9; d_gene: TRBD1; j_gene: TRBJ1-1; abundance: NA; CDR3aa: CASRKDRMNTEAFF; CDR3nt: TGTGCCAGCAGGAAGGACAGGATGAACACTGAAGCTTTCTTT
v_gene: TRBV4-1; d_gene: TRBD1; j_gene: TRBJ1-1; abundance: NA; CDR3aa: CASSQDLGQGASEAFF; CDR3nt: TGCGCCAGCAGCCAAGATCTGGGACAGGGGGCGAGTGAAGCTTTCTTT
v_gene: TRBV29-1; d_gene: NA; j_gene: TRBJ1-2; abundance: NA; CDR3aa: CSAEGGEAGWNGYTF; CDR3nt: TGCAGCGCTGAGGGGGGGGAGGCAGGGTGGAATGGCTACACCTTC
v_gene: TRBV6-5; d_gene: TRBD1; j_gene: TRBJ2-7; abundance: NA; CDR3aa: CASSFTGTGGFYEQYF; CDR3nt: TGTGCCAGCAGTTTCACCGGGACAGGGGGCTTCTACGAGCAGTACTTC
v_gene: TRBV7-8; d_gene: NA; j_gene: TRBJ2-4; abundance: NA; CDR3aa: CASSFWGGAKNIQYF; CDR3nt: TGTGCCAGCAGCTTCTGGGGAGGAGCCAAAAACATTCAGTACTTC
v_gene: TRBV5-6; d_gene: NA; j_gene: TRBJ2-3; abundance: NA; CDR3aa: CASSSRGPGTDTQYF; CDR3nt: TGTGCCAGCAGCTCCCGTGGGCCGGGCACAGATACGCAGTATTTT
v_gene: TRBV7-2; d_gene: NA; j_gene: TRBJ2-2; abundance: NA; CDR3aa: CASSLTGNPGELFF; CDR3nt: TGTGCCAGCAGCTTAACAGGGAACCCCGGGGAGCTGTTTTTT
v_gene: TRBV20-1; d_gene: TRBD2; j_gene: TRBJ2-1; abundance: many; CDR3aa: CSARLTSGGNEQFF; CDR3nt: TGCAGTGCTAGATTGACTAGCGGGGGCAATGAGCAGTTCTTC
v_gene: TRBV7-3; d_gene: NA; j_gene: TRBJ1-1; abundance: NA; CDR3aa: CASSPWGWGEAFF; CDR3nt: TGTGCCAGCAGCCCCTGGGGGTGGGGTGAAGCTTTCTTT
v_gene: TRBV28; d_gene: NA; j_gene: TRBJ1-1; abundance: few; CDR3aa: CASSLAGADMNTEAFF; CDR3nt: TGTGCCAGCAGTTTGGCGGGGGCAGACATGAACACTGAAGCTTTCTTT
v_gene: TRBV7-9; d_gene: TRBD1; j_gene: TRBJ2-7; abundance: few; CDR3aa: CASSLGTVEQYF; CDR3nt: TGTGCCAGCAGCCTTGGGACAGTCGAGCAGTACTTC
v_gene: TRBV29-1; d_gene: TRBD1; j_gene: TRBJ1-1; abundance: NA; CDR3aa: CSEDRDTEAFF; CDR3nt: TGCAGCGAAGACAGGGACACTGAAGCTTTCTTT
v_gene: TRBV9; d_gene: NA; j_gene: TRBJ2-1; abundance: few; CDR3aa: CASSVVSGDEQFF; CDR3nt: TGTGCCAGCAGCGTAGTGTCGGGAGACGAGCAGTTCTTC